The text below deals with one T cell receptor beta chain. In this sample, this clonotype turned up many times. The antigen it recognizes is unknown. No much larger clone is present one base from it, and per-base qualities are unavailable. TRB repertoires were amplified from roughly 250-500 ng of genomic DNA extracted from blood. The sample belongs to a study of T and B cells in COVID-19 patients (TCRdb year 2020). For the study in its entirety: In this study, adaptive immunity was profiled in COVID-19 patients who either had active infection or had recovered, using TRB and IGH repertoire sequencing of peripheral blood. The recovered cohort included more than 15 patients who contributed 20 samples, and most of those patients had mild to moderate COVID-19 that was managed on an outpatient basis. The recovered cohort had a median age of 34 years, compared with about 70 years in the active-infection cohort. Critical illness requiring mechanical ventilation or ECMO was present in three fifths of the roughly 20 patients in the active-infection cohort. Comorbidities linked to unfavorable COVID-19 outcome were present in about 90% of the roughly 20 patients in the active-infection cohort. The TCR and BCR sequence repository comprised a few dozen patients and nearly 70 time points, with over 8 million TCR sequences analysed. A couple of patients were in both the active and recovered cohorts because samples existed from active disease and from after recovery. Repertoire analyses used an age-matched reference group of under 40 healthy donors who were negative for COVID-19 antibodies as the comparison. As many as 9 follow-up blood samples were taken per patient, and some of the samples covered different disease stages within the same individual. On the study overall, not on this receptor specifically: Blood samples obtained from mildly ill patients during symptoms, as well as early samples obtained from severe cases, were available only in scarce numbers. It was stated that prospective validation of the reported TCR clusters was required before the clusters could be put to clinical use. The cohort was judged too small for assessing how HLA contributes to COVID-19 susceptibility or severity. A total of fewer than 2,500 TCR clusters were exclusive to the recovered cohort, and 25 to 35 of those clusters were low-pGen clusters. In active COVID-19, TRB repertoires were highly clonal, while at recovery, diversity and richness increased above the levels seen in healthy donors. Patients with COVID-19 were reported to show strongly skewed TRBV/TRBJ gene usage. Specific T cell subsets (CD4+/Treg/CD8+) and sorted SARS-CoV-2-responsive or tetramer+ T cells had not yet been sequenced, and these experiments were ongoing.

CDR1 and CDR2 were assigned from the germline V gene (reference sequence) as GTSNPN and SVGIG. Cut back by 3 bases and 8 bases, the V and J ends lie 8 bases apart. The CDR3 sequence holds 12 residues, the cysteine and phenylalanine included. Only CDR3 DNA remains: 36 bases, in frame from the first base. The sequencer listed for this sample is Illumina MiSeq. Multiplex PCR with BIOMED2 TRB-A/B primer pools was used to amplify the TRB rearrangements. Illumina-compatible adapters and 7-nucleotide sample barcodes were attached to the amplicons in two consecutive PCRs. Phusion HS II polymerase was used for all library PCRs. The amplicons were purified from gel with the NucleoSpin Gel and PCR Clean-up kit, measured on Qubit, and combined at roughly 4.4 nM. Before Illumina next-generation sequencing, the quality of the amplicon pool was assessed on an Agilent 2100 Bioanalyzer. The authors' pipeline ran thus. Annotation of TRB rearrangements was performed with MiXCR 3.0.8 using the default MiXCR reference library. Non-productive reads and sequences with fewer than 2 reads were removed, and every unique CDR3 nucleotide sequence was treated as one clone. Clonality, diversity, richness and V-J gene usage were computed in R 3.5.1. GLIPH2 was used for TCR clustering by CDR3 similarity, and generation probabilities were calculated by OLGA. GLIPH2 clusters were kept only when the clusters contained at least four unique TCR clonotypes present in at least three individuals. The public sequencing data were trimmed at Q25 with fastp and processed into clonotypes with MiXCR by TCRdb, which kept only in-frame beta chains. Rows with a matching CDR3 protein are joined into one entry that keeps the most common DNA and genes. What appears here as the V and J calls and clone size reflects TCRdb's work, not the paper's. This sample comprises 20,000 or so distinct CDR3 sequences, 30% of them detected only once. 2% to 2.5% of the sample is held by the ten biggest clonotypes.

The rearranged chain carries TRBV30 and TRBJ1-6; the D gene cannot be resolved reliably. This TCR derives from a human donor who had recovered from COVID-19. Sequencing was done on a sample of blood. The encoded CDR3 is CAWRDRDSPLHF. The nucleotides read TGTGCCTGGAGGGACCGAGATTCACCCCTCCACTTT.